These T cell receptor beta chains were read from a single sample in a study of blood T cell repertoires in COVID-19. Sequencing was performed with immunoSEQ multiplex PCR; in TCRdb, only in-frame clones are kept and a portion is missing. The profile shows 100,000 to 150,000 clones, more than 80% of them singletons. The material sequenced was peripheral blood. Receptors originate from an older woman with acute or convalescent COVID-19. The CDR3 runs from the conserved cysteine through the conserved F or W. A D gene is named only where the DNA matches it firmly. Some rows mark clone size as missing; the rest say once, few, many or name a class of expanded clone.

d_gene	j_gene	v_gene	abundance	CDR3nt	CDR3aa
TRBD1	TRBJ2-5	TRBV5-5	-	TGTGCCAGCAGCTTGGAAGGGACAGGGGCCGGGGAGACCCAGTACTTC	CASSLEGTGAGETQYF
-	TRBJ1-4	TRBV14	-	TGTGCCAGCAGCCAAAATATCAGGGGTCAACTGTTTTTT	CASSQNIRGQLFF
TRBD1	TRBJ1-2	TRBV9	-	TGTGCCAGCAGCGGGGGACAGGGAAGCTATGGCTACACCTTC	CASSGGQGSYGYTF
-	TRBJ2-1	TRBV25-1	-	TGTGCCACCGAGACGGACAGACTTTTATACAATGAGCAGTTCTTC	CATETDRLLYNEQFF
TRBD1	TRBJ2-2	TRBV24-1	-	TGTGCCACCAGTGATTGGGGGACAGGGAACACCGGGGAGCTGTTTTTT	CATSDWGTGNTGELFF
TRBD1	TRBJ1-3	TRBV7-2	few	TGTGCCAGCAGCTTAAGGGGGCGAGGAAGTTTAACCTCTGGAAACACCATATATTTT	CASSLRGRGSLTSGNTIYF
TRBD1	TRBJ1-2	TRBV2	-	TGTGCCACCGCAGGGGGCGCCAACTATGGCTACACCTTC	CATAGGANYGYTF
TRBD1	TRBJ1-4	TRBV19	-	TGTGCCAGTAGTACCCGGGACAGGGGTAATGAAAAACTGTTTTTT	CASSTRDRGNEKLFF
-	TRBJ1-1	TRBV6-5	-	TGTGCCACCTGCTCGGGAGGGGAGGGCACTGAAGCTTTCTTT	CATCSGGEGTEAFF
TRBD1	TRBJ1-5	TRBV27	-	TGTGCCAGCAGTGGAACAGGGGGCGGGAGCAATCAGCCCCAGCATTTT	CASSGTGGGSNQPQHF
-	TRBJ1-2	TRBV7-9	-	TGTGCCAGCAGCTTAGCCGAAACAGGGATCTATGGCTACACCTTC	CASSLAETGIYGYTF
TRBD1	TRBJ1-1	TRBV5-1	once	TGCGCCAGCAGCTTCGGACAGGGTGGTTTGGAGGAAGCTTTCTTT	CASSFGQGGLEEAFF
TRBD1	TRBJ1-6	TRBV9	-	TGTGCCAGCAGCGAAACAGGGGAACCTTCACCCCTCCACTTT	CASSETGEPSPLHF
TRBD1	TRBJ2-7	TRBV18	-	TGTGCCAGCTCACCGATAATGGGACAGCAGGATTCCTACGAGCAGTACTTC	CASSPIMGQQDSYEQYF
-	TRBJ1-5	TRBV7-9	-	TGTGCCAGCAGCTTGACAGACAATCAGCCCCAGCATTTT	CASSLTDNQPQHF
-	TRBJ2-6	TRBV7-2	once	TGTGCCAGCAGCTTTCGGGACTCTGGGGCCAACGTCCTGACTTTC	CASSFRDSGANVLTF
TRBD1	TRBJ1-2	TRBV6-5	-	TGTGCCAGCAGTTATCTTGGACAGGGGGGGGATGGCTACACCTTC	CASSYLGQGGDGYTF
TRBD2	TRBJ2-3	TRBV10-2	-	TGCGCCATCTCGAGTAGCGGGGGTTCCAAGACGCAGTATTTT	CAISSSGGSKTQYF
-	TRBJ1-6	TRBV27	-	TGTGCCAGCAGTTCCTGGGCAGTCAAATCCTATAATTCACCCCTCCACTTT	CASSSWAVKSYNSPLHF
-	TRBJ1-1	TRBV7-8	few	TGTGCCAGCAGCTTAGCTCACAATCGGGGGTACACTGAAGCTTTCTTT	CASSLAHNRGYTEAFF
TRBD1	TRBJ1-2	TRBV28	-	TGTGCCAGCAGTTTGCCAGGACAGGGAAAATATGGCTACACCTTC	CASSLPGQGKYGYTF
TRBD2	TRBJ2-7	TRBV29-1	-	TGCAGCGTCTGGGGGGGGAACTACTACGAGCAGTACTTC	CSVWGGNYYEQYF
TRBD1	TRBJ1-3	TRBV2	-	TGTGCCAGCAGATCGGGACAGGGGAGGGGAAACACCATATATTTT	CASRSGQGRGNTIYF
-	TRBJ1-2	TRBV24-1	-	TGTGCCACCAGTGGTCCGGAGCGTAACTATGGCTACACCTTC	CATSGPERNYGYTF
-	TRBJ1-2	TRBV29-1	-	TGCAGCGTCGAGGTAGGCCCTAAAGTATATGGCTACACCTTC	CSVEVGPKVYGYTF
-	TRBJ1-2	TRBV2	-	TGTGCCAGCAGAGAACAAGCTTACTATGGCTACACCTTC	CASREQAYYGYTF
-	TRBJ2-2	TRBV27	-	TGTGCCAGCAGTTTAGCAGGTATCACCGGGGAGCTGTTTTTT	CASSLAGITGELFF
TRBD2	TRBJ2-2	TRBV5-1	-	TGCGCCAGCAGCTTTTCCGGGACTAGAGGTTCCGGGGAGCTGTTTTTT	CASSFSGTRGSGELFF
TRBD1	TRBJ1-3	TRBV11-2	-	TGTGCCAGCAGCTTAAGCCGGACAGGGGGCACTTTTGGAAACACCATATATTTT	CASSLSRTGGTFGNTIYF
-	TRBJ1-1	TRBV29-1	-	TGCAGCGTTGAAGAAACGGCGAACAGGAACACTGAAGCTTTCTTT	CSVEETANRNTEAFF
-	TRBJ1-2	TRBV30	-	TGTGCCTGGGCTAGCCCCGGAATATATGGCTACACCTTC	CAWASPGIYGYTF
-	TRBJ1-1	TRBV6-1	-	TGTGCCAGCAGTGATTCTTACAGGGCGAACACTGAAGCTTTCTTT	CASSDSYRANTEAFF
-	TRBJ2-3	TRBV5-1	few	TGCGCCAGCAGCTTGGACGGGAACCCAGATACGCAGTATTTT	CASSLDGNPDTQYF
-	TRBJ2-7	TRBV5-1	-	TGCGCCAGCAGCTTGGTGGGTACAACTAACTACGAGCAGTACTTC	CASSLVGTTNYEQYF
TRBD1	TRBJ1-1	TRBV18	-	TGTGCCAGCTCACGACAGGGGGATGGCACTGAAGCTTTCTTT	CASSRQGDGTEAFF
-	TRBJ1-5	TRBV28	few	TGTGCCAGCAGTGTCAACAGGGTACTTCAGCCCCAGCATTTT	CASSVNRVLQPQHF
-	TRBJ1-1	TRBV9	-	TGTGCCAGCAGCGTTTTAGAGAACACTGAAGCTTTCTTT	CASSVLENTEAFF